A single sample is the source of the 26 T cell receptor beta chains below, sequenced in a study of blood T cell repertoires in COVID-19. Measured with immunoSEQ multiplex PCR; TCRdb has only the in-frame clones, and not every one. The sample holds roughly 350,000 clones; about 92% are singletons and the top ten take under 20%. Sequenced sample: PBMCs or T cells enriched from blood (not recorded which). The origin of the receptors is a woman aged 25-40 years who had recovered from COVID-19.

The chain joins TRBV2 to TRBJ1-1; D possibly corresponds to TRBD1 (6 bases). Germline lookup yields CDR1 SNHLY and CDR2 FYNNEI. The V and J ends lost 8 bases and 1 base respectively, with 14 bases between them. CDR3 length: 14 amino acids. CDR3 sequence reads: CASWGGGPNTEAFF. The CDR3 DNA sequence: TGTGCCAGCTGGGGCGGGGGGCCGAACACTGAAGCTTTCTTT.

The chain recombines TRBV4-3 with TRBJ2-7; 7 bases line up with TRBD2. The CDR3 runs 14 residues. From germline, CDR1 is LGHNA and CDR2 YSLEER. Trimming removed 5 bases from V and 3 bases from J; junction bases left unmatched: 7. This CDR3 is CASSTRGGSYEQYF. The CDR3 DNA follows: TGCGCCAGCAGCACCCGGGGAGGGAGCTACGAGCAGTACTTC.

This clone came up once. The CDR3 is CASSLSTGDLRGQYF. The CDR3 region has the DNA TGTGCCAGCAGTTTATCCACAGGGGACTTACGAGGGCAGTACTTC. The chain uses TRBV27 and TRBJ2-7; tentatively, D is TRBD1 (7 bases). V lost 0 bases and J lost 9, with 18 bases in between. The V gene's germline CDR1 is MNHEY and CDR2 SMNVEV (reference sequence). This CDR3 is built from 15 residues.

The rearrangement uses TRBV2 and TRBJ2-7; 11 nucleotides match TRBD1. Germline CDR1 SNHLY, CDR2 FYNNEI. There are 13 residues in the CDR3. The V segment lost 6 bases and the J segment 4 bases; nucleotides outside the gene matches: 2. The CDR3 nucleotides read TGTGCCAGCAGGGGGGACAGGGGGTACGAGCAGTACTTC. It codes for CASRGDRGYEQYF.

This clone appeared a single time. This chain uses TRBV3-1 (or the pseudogene TRBV3-2) with TRBJ1-5; 8 bases match TRBD1. Per the germline V gene, CDR1 is LGHDT and CDR2 is YNNKEL (reference sequence). The CDR3 length is 18 residues. The junction had 16 bases not matched to a gene; V was cut back by 4 bases and J by 5 bases. DNA for the CDR3: TGTGCCAGCAGCCGAGAACAGGGGGTGTTTGGCATTTATCAGCCCCAGCATTTT. Its translation is CASSREQGVFGIYQPQHF.

The chain joins TRBV5-3 to TRBJ2-1; 8 bases are shared with TRBD2. TRBV5-3 is an ORF; its function is uncertain. The CDR3 contains 17 residues. With 4 bases clipped from V and 0 bases from J, the junction kept 9 bases outside the gene matches. The CDR3: CARSLSGAAISYNEQFF. The CDR3 DNA reads TGTGCCAGAAGCCTTAGCGGGGCTGCCATCTCCTACAATGAGCAGTTCTTC.

Written as DNA, the CDR3 is TGTGCCAGCAGCCATACAGGACAGGGGCCAGAGACCCAGTACTTC. This sequence encodes CASSHTGQGPETQYF. The V gene is TRBV6-5, the J gene TRBJ2-5; 9 bases are shared with TRBD1. The CDR3 has 15 residues. In germline, CDR1 is MNHEY, CDR2 SVGAGI. Germline trimming cut 6 bases from V and 4 bases from J; bases unmatched to any gene: 9.

The table lists this clone with many counts. The rearrangement links TRBV28 to TRBJ2-3; weak D call: TRBD2 (7 bases). The germline gives CDR1 MDHEN, CDR2 SYDVKM. The CDR3 has 16 amino acids. Trimming shortened V by 5 bases and J by 0 bases, and 15 bases separated the two germline ends. This CDR3 reads CASSSLGGASTDTQYF. The CDR3 DNA sequence: TGTGCCAGCAGTAGCCTTGGGGGGGCAAGCACAGATACGCAGTATTTT.

CDR3 nucleotide sequence: TGTGCCATCAGCCGGACAGAGTATAGCTCCTACGAGCAGTACTTC. Translating it yields CAISRTEYSSYEQYF. This chain links TRBV10-3 with TRBJ2-7; TRBD1 is a possible D gene (6 bases). CDR1 and CDR2 from the germline V gene are ENHRY and SYGVKD. The CDR3 sequence is 15 residues long. V was clipped by 6 bases and J by 0 bases, with 15 bases between them.

The chain has TRBV4-3 and TRBJ1-1; tentative D call: TRBD1 (6 bases). Trimming shortened V by 0 bases and J by 4 bases, and 15 bases separated the two germline ends. This CDR3 contains 16 residues. The germline CDR1 and CDR2 sequences are LGHNA and YSLEER. CDR3 sequence: CASSQDGAGEGTEAFF. The DNA of the CDR3 is TGCGCCAGCAGCCAAGATGGGGCAGGGGAAGGCACTGAAGCTTTCTTT.

CDR3 sequence reads: CASSYSGNYEQYF. In DNA form, the CDR3 reads TGTGCCAGCAGTTACAGCGGCAACTACGAGCAGTACTTC. The rearrangement joins TRBV28 to TRBJ2-7, with D perhaps matching TRBD2 (5 bases). V lost 4 bases, J lost 3 bases, and 10 bases lay in between. Germline V gene data show CDR1 as MDHEN and CDR2 as SYDVKM. The CDR3 is made up of 13 amino acids. Full variable domain (remainder filled in from reference TRBV28 and TRBJ2-7): DVKVTQSSRYLVKRTGEKVFLECVQDMDHENMFWYRQDPGLGLRLIYFSYDVKMKEKGDIPEGYSVSREKKERFSLILESASTNQTSMYLCASSYSGNYEQYFGPGTRLTVT.

This chain connects TRBV5-1 to TRBJ2-1; 7 bases fit TRBD1. V lost 4 bases, J lost 8 bases, and 15 bases stayed unmatched. CDR1 is SGHRS and CDR2 is YFSETQ in the germline V gene. The length of the CDR3 is 16 residues. CDR3 protein: CASSGNLVGQGDEQFF. The CDR3 nucleotides read TGCGCCAGCAGCGGAAACCTAGTAGGCCAGGGGGATGAGCAGTTCTTC.

This clone was seen only a few times. The V gene is TRBV6-5, the J gene TRBJ1-1; TRBD1 matches at 7 bases. The CDR3 runs to 15 residues. The germline V gene has CDR1 MNHEY and CDR2 SVGAGI. Losses at the gene ends were 10 bases for V and 4 bases for J; bases not matched to a gene: 15. CDR3: CAIQLILTGSTEAFF. CDR3 nucleotide sequence: TGTGCCATCCAATTAATCCTGACAGGGAGCACTGAAGCTTTCTTT.

This chain links TRBV11-1 with TRBJ1-6; 9 positions match TRBD1. CDR3 length: 15 residues. From germline, CDR1 is SGHAT and CDR2 FQDESV (reference sequence). The junction had 9 bases not matched to a gene; V was cut back by 5 bases and J by 10 bases. For the CDR3, the DNA is TGTGCCAGCAGCCCGGGACAGGGTATATGGTCACCCCTCCACTTT. Amino acids: CASSPGQGIWSPLHF.

V is TRBV18 and J is TRBJ2-5; D is unresolved. This CDR3 has 13 amino acids. CDR1 and CDR2 from the germline V gene are KGHSH and LQKENI. V was trimmed by 3 bases and J by 3 bases, leaving 8 bases between them. This chain's CDR3 is CASSPNAEETQYF. CDR3 coding DNA: TGTGCCAGCTCACCTAATGCAGAAGAGACCCAGTACTTC.

This chain joins TRBV6-5 and TRBJ1-1, with a tentative D call TRBD1 (5 bases). V lost 5 bases and J 3 bases, leaving 13 bases between the germline ends. Germline CDR1 reads MNHEY; CDR2 reads SVGAGI. There are 14 residues in the CDR3. The CDR3 reads CASSTRGAYTEAFF. The CDR3 nucleotides read TGTGCCAGCAGTACCCGTGGGGCTTACACTGAAGCTTTCTTT.

The chain employs TRBV15 and TRBJ2-7, with a tentative D call TRBD1 (7 bases). Germline V CDR1 and CDR2: LNHNV, YYDKDF (reference sequence). Trimming left V 0 bases short and J 4 bases short, with 13 bases between. This CDR3 has 15 residues. CDR3 sequence: CATSRDGAGQYEQYF. CDR3 in DNA: TGTGCCACCAGCAGAGATGGGGCGGGACAGTACGAGCAGTACTTC.

This sequence joins TRBV11-2 and TRBJ1-1, with D possibly TRBD1 on 6 matching bases. The CDR3 is 15 residues long. The germline V gene has CDR1 SGHAT and CDR2 FQNNGV. V lost 2 bases, J lost 3 bases, and 13 bases lay in between. The CDR3 loop reads CASSLTWGLDTEAFF. The DNA for the CDR3 is TGTGCCAGCAGCTTAACCTGGGGGCTTGACACTGAAGCTTTCTTT.

The chain links TRBV6-5 to TRBJ2-1; 7 nucleotides line up with TRBD2. V shed 2 bases and J 9 bases; nucleotides not matched to a gene: 7. Germline lookup yields CDR1 MNHEY and CDR2 SVGAGI. The CDR3 sequence is 14 residues long. The CDR3 DNA sequence: TGTGCCAGCAGTTACCTTGCGGGAGTTTTTGAGCAGTTCTTC. Residues: CASSYLAGVFEQFF.

The chain couples TRBV19 to TRBJ2-3; D is possibly TRBD2 (6 bases). Germline V gene data show CDR1 as LNHDA and CDR2 as SQIVND (reference sequence). This CDR3 contains 14 residues. Trimming took 5 bases from V and 4 from J, leaving 13 bases between them. CDR3 loop: CASSANLAPDTQYF. The DNA for the CDR3 is TGTGCCAGTAGTGCCAACCTAGCGCCAGATACGCAGTATTTT.

This chain uses TRBV2 with TRBJ1-2; no clear D gene. The CDR3 is 17 amino acids. The V and J ends lost 1 base and 4 bases respectively, with 19 bases between them. Germline lookup yields CDR1 SNHLY and CDR2 FYNNEI. CDR3 loop: CASSEGEAGWSIYGYTF. CDR3 in DNA: TGTGCCAGCAGTGAAGGGGAGGCAGGCTGGTCCATCTATGGCTACACCTTC.

This chain joins TRBV4-3 and TRBJ1-5, with D tentatively TRBD1 (6 bases). This CDR3 comprises 15 residues. Trimming pared 0 bases from V and 4 bases from J, leaving 10 bases between. In germline, CDR1 is LGHNA, CDR2 YSLEER. DNA of the CDR3: TGCGCCAGCAGCCAAGATTGGGGGCATAATCAGCCCCAGCATTTT. Encoded protein: CASSQDWGHNQPQHF.

The chain couples TRBV9 to TRBJ2-6; no firm D call. This CDR3 region has 15 residues. V lost 4 bases to trimming and J lost 2 bases, with 10 bases between them. Per germline, CDR1 SGDLS and CDR2 YYNGEE. For the CDR3, the DNA is TGTGCCAGCAGCTTTAATCTCCCTGGGGCCAACGTCCTGACTTTC. This codes for CASSFNLPGANVLTF.

This chain uses TRBV2 with TRBJ1-2; D is unclear. The CDR3 runs 15 residues. V gave up 4 bases and J gave up 0 bases, with 12 bases separating them. Germline assignment: CDR1 SNHLY and CDR2 FYNNEI. This CDR3 reads CASSGAALTNYGYTF. CDR3 in DNA: TGTGCCAGCAGTGGAGCAGCCTTGACTAACTATGGCTACACCTTC. The complete variable domain, with remaining parts taken from reference TRBV2 and TRBJ1-2, reads EPEVTQTPSHQVTQMGQEVILRCVPISNHLYFYWYRQILGQKVEFLVSFYNNEISEKSEIFDDQFSVERPDGSNFTLKIRSTKLEDSAMYFCASSGAALTNYGYTFGSGTRLTVV.

This clone has a single count. V usage is TRBV7-2 and J usage is TRBJ2-1; possible D gene TRBD2, 5 bases. The length of the CDR3 is 15 residues. V shed 8 bases and J shed 5 bases, with 19 bases lying between them. The V gene's germline CDR1 is SGHTA and CDR2 FQGNSA. CDR3 region: CASGSRMRANNEQFF. The CDR3 DNA follows: TGTGCCAGCGGGTCCAGAATGAGGGCGAACAATGAGCAGTTCTTC. Together with reference TRBV7-2 and TRBJ2-1, the CDR3 gives the full variable domain: GAGVSQSPSNKVTEKGKDVELRCDPISGHTALYWYRQSLGQGLEFLIYFQGNSAPDKSGLPSDRFSAERTGGSVSTLTIQRTQQEDSAVYLCASGSRMRANNEQFFGPGTRLTVL.

The gene calls are TRBV28 and TRBJ2-7, with D hard to call. CDR1 and CDR2 (germline): MDHEN, SYDVKM. V lost 3 bases to trimming and J lost 3 bases, with 12 bases between them. The CDR3 has 14 residues. The CDR3 sequence: CASSFPRPSYEQYF. The CDR3 DNA follows: TGTGCCAGCAGTTTCCCGAGACCTAGCTACGAGCAGTACTTC.